This TCR beta chain stems from a study of naive and memory T cell subsets. As to this clonotype: The antigen remains undetermined.

After the first PCR, alpha and beta chain libraries were processed separately. CMV status came from CD4+ IFNgamma after overnight CMV lysate stimulation. CD4 T cells were positively selected, then CD8 T cells from the CD4-negative fraction. Four subsets defined by CD45RA and CD27 were sorted after CD3, CD4, CD8 and live/dead staining. V lost 5 bases and J 8 bases, leaving 12 bases between the germline ends. The length of the CDR3 is 13 residues. Germline V CDR1 and CDR2: KGHDR, SFDVKD. Study-level findings and limits: Especially in CD8 cells, naive repertoires contained a few larger clonotypes, possibly CD45RA-re-expressing memory cells.

An equimolar mix of two oligonucleotides served as the beta constant-region primer for TRBC1 and TRBC2. The ligated cDNA underwent four PCR rounds using SP2 and nested alpha and beta constant-region primers. One entry per CDR3 protein results from TCRdb running MiXCR on the UMI-ligation and nested PCR reads. The data contain some 110,000 distinct CDR3 sequences, about 14% of them singletons. The V gene is TRBV24-1, the J gene TRBJ2-4, with no clear D. The clonotype originates from a human donor in good health. Sequenced input: naive CD8+ T cells from blood. CDR3 DNA sequence: TGTGCCACCAGTGGTGGCCGCGAGGACATTCAGTACTTC. This gives the protein CATSGGREDIQYF.